One and the same sample provided the 18 T cell receptor beta chains below, sequenced in a study of CD8 T cells in ankylosing spondylitis. Each CDR3 protein is one row after TCRdb ran MiXCR on the 5' RACE reads. The table records 85,000 to 100,000 distinct CDR3 sequences, roughly 8.7% of them present only once. The sequenced sample consisted of blood, either unsorted or a sorted T cell fraction (not recorded which). Source of these receptors: a male donor with ankylosing spondylitis or in good health (not recorded which).

In its sample, this clonotype was seen many times. This chain uses TRBV2 with TRBJ2-5, with no clear D. The CDR3 covers 10 residues. Germline CDR1 reads SNHLY; CDR2 reads FYNNEI. Deletions cut 4 bases from V and 5 bases from J, with 2 bases between. Written as DNA, the CDR3 is TGTGCCAGCAGTGTGGAGACCCAGTACTTC. Its translation is CASSVETQYF.

Many counts were recorded for this clonotype. V and J are TRBV3-1 and TRBJ2-5; TRBD2 aligns across 8 bases. Unmatched junction bases numbered 8, after V lost 5 bases and J lost 0 bases. The V gene's germline CDR1 is LGHDT and CDR2 YNNKEL (reference sequence). The CDR3 totals 16 residues. In DNA form, the CDR3 reads TGTGCCAGCAGCGACCCCCAGACTAGCGACCAAGAGACCCAGTACTTC. Translation gives CASSDPQTSDQETQYF.

This clonotype was detected ten times or more. The chain is built from TRBV29-1 and TRBJ2-1, with 8 bases fitting TRBD2. The CDR3 extends over 16 amino acids. The germline V gene has CDR1 SQVTM and CDR2 ANQGSEA. The V segment lost 0 bases and the J segment 0 bases; nucleotides outside the gene matches: 4. The CDR3 region has the DNA TGCAGCGTTGAAGATACTAGCGGAGGCTCCTACAATGAGCAGTTCTTC. Translating it yields CSVEDTSGGSYNEQFF.

This clonotype was observed at least ten times. V usage is TRBV7-2 and J usage is TRBJ2-3, with 10 nucleotides matching TRBD2. The V segment lost 0 bases and the J segment 9 bases; nucleotides outside the gene matches: 9. Germline assignment: CDR1 SGHTA and CDR2 FQGNSA. The CDR3 covers 16 residues. The DNA for the CDR3 is TGTGCCAGCAGCTTAGCGTTAGCGGGAGGCACCGAGACGCAGTATTTT. Amino acid sequence: CASSLALAGGTETQYF.

In its sample, this clonotype was seen a few times. V and J are TRBV7-9 and TRBJ2-3; D is ambiguous. Between the trimmed V and J ends, which lost 7 bases and 4 bases, there was a span of 6 bases. Germline values: CDR1 SEHNR, CDR2 FQNEAQ (reference sequence). This CDR3 has 11 residues. The CDR3 sequence: CASIRADTQYF. The DNA of the CDR3 is TGTGCCAGCATCCGGGCAGATACGCAGTATTTT.

This clonotype appeared many times. CDR3 sequence reads: CATSVKGSAEQFF. The CDR3 DNA sequence: TGTGCCACCAGTGTGAAGGGTTCGGCTGAGCAGTTCTTC. This chain uses TRBV24-1 with TRBJ2-1; D not certain. The CDR3 consists of 13 residues. V lost 5 bases, J lost 9 bases, and 13 bases lay in between. Germline CDR1 is KGHDR and CDR2 is SFDVKD.

This clonotype was observed at least ten times. V usage is TRBV5-8 and J usage is TRBJ2-2; 9 nucleotides line up with TRBD2. The CDR3 loop spans 16 amino acids. V lost 4 bases, J lost 4 bases, and 8 bases stayed unmatched. Germline CDR1 and CDR2: SGHTS and YDEGEE. The CDR3 DNA sequence: TGTGCCAGCAGCGCCGGGACTAGCAGCGGCACCGGGGAGCTGTTTTTT. Translating gives CASSAGTSSGTGELFF.

This clonotype was detected many times. V is TRBV19 and J is TRBJ1-1; D is uncertain. This CDR3 has 18 residues. The germline V gene has CDR1 LNHDA and CDR2 SQIVND (reference sequence). V was cut by 4 bases and J by 2 bases, with 23 bases left in between. CDR3 bases: TGTGCCAGTAGTACGCGCCTCCGGGGAAGCCTCAATAACACTGAAGCTTTCTTT. It specifies CASSTRLRGSLNNTEAFF. The full variable domain, with the rest looked up from reference TRBV19 and TRBJ1-1, is DGGITQSPKYLFRKEGQNVTLSCEQNLNHDAMYWYRQDPGQGLRLIYYSQIVNDFQKGDIAEGYSVSREKKESFPLTVTSAQKNPTAFYLCASSTRLRGSLNNTEAFFGQGTRLTVV.

This clonotype was seen many times. V usage is TRBV12-3 or TRBV12-4 and J usage is TRBJ2-4; D remains unclear. CDR3 size: 13 residues. V was cut by 5 bases and J by 9 bases, with 14 bases left in between. The CDR3 protein is CASSPALTGIQYF. CDR3 DNA sequence: TGTGCCAGCAGTCCCGCCCTGACCGGCATTCAGTACTTC.

This clonotype was counted at least ten times. This chain joins TRBV2 and TRBJ2-4; 7 nucleotides match TRBD2. This CDR3 region has 17 residues. Germline CDR1 is SNHLY and CDR2 is FYNNEI. Trimming at V came to 0 bases and at J to 1 base, leaving 6 bases not matched to a gene. As DNA, the CDR3 is TGTGCCAGCAGTGAAGCAGTGGGGGGGTCGGCCAAAAACATTCAGTACTTC. Translating it yields CASSEAVGGSAKNIQYF.

This clonotype was observed many times. This chain links TRBV10-3 with TRBJ2-7, with 11 bases fitting TRBD1. CDR3 size: 15 residues. J was trimmed by 5 bases and V by 1 base; bases with no gene match: 4. From germline, CDR1 is ENHRY and CDR2 SYGVKD. CDR3 DNA: TGTGCCATCAGTGAGTTGGGACAGGGGGAAGACGAGCAGTACTTC. Protein product: CAISELGQGEDEQYF.

The CDR3 sequence is CASSLVASGGSAYEQYF. In DNA form, the CDR3 reads TGTGCCAGCAGCTTGGTTGCTAGCGGGGGGTCCGCCTACGAGCAGTACTTC. J is TRBJ2-7 and V is TRBV5-5; TRBD2 matches at 11 bases. The length of the CDR3 is 17 residues. Trimming cost V 0 bases and J 2 bases; bases outside gene matches: 7. The germline gives CDR1 SGHKS, CDR2 YYEKEE (reference sequence).

This clonotype was detected ten times or more. This chain links TRBV10-3 with TRBJ2-2; D unresolved. The V gene's germline CDR1 is ENHRY and CDR2 SYGVKD. The CDR3 spans 15 residues. V lost 2 bases and J lost 4, with 11 bases in between. This CDR3 reads CAISEGDPVTGELFF. The CDR3 DNA reads as TGTGCCATCAGTGAGGGGGATCCCGTCACCGGGGAGCTGTTTTTT.

This clonotype occurred many times. CDR3: CASSDTRTAANYGYTF. CDR3 sequence (DNA): TGTGCCAGCAGCGATACGAGGACAGCCGCTAACTATGGCTACACCTTC. The chain couples TRBV7-8 to TRBJ1-2; maybe TRBD1 (6 bases). The CDR3 is made up of 16 amino acids. Germline values: CDR1 SGHVS, CDR2 FQNEAQ. The germline V and J ends were trimmed by 5 bases and 0 bases, with 16 bases remaining between them.

This clonotype was counted a few times. The rearrangement links TRBV7-8 to TRBJ2-3; 7 nucleotides match TRBD2. The V gene's germline CDR1 is SGHVS and CDR2 FQNEAQ. The CDR3 consists of 15 residues. The V gene end was trimmed by 5 bases and the J gene end by 2 bases; junction bases not matched to a gene: 7. The CDR3 coding sequence is TGTGCCAGCAGCCCCCGGGACTACACCACAGATACGCAGTATTTT. Translated, it gives CASSPRDYTTDTQYF.

This clonotype was picked up many times. The V call is TRBV27, the J call TRBJ2-3; 8 bases align to TRBD1. The CDR3 loop spans 15 amino acids. With 6 bases clipped from V and 2 bases from J, the junction kept 7 bases outside the gene matches. CDR1 and CDR2 from the germline V gene are MNHEY and SMNVEV (reference sequence). The CDR3 loop is CASSPRQGYTDTQYF. The CDR3 nucleotides are TGTGCCAGCAGCCCACGACAGGGGTACACAGATACGCAGTATTTT.

At least ten counts were recorded for this clonotype. This chain joins TRBV6-5 and TRBJ2-5; TRBD1 might be the D (5 bases). The CDR3 runs to 16 residues. V was cut by 2 bases and J by 2 bases, with 15 bases left in between. Germline loops: CDR1 MNHEY, CDR2 SVGAGI. The CDR3 region has the DNA TGTGCCAGCAGTTACCGCAGGGTCCCCCCACAAGAGACCCAGTACTTC. Its protein product is CASSYRRVPPQETQYF.

This clonotype was seen repeatedly, ten times or more. This chain joins TRBV5-1 and TRBJ2-2, with a tentative D call TRBD1 (5 bases). The CDR3 spans 15 residues. Trimming removed 5 bases at V and 6 bases at J, with 17 bases between. Germline V gene lookup returns CDR1 SGHRS and CDR2 YFSETQ. CDR3 sequence (DNA): TGCGCCAGCAGTTCCGACAGCTTCGGAGCCGGGGAGCTGTTTTTT. Translation: CASSSDSFGAGELFF. The variable domain in full, completed from reference TRBV5-1 and TRBJ2-2, reads KAGVTQTPRYLIKTRGQQVTLSCSPISGHRSVSWYQQTPGQGLQFLFEYFSETQRNKGNFPGRFSGRQFSNSRSEMNVSTLELGDSALYLCASSSDSFGAGELFFGEGSRLTVL.